The rows below give T cell receptor beta chains drawn from one sample of a study of post-analysis software for immune sequencing data. Using its own MiXCR run on the PCR reads, TCRdb lists one record per CDR3 protein. This sample has 740,000 or so distinct CDR3 sequences, with about 53% found just once. The sequencing sample was made of blood. The source of these receptors is a girl aged 5-17 years with multiple sclerosis. CDR3s include the opening cysteine and the closing phenylalanine or tryptophan. The order of the fields is clone size, D gene, V gene, J gene, CDR3 protein, CDR3 DNA. The D gene is left open where the match is weak. Size is omitted from some rows. Given values are once, few, many or a class for expanded clones.

clone_size: .
d_call: .
v_call: TRBV5-1
j_call: TRBJ1-2
cdr3_aa: CASSLEPAESYGYTF
cdr3_nt: TGCGCCAGCAGCTTGGAACCAGCCGAGAGCTATGGCTACACCTTC

clone_size: .
d_call: .
v_call: TRBV5-1
j_call: TRBJ2-7
cdr3_aa: CASSSGSSEQYF
cdr3_nt: TGCGCCAGCAGCTCGGGGAGTAGTGAGCAGTACTTC

clone_size: .
d_call: TRBD2
v_call: TRBV7-3
j_call: TRBJ2-3
cdr3_aa: CASSPSGVGPADTQYF
cdr3_nt: TGTGCCAGCAGCCCTAGCGGCGTGGGGCCCGCAGATACGCAGTATTTT

clone_size: .
d_call: .
v_call: TRBV6-5
j_call: TRBJ2-5
cdr3_aa: CASSYSPGLSTQYF
cdr3_nt: TGTGCCAGCAGTTACTCGCCCGGGCTCAGCACCCAGTACTTC

clone_size: .
d_call: TRBD1
v_call: TRBV27
j_call: TRBJ2-7
cdr3_aa: CASSSSGQGMVGQYF
cdr3_nt: TGTGCCAGCAGTTCCTCTGGACAGGGAATGGTGGGGCAGTACTTC

clone_size: .
d_call: .
v_call: TRBV6-5
j_call: TRBJ2-7
cdr3_aa: CASSYASSYEQYF
cdr3_nt: TGTGCCAGCAGTTACGCTAGCTCCTACGAGCAGTACTTC

clone_size: .
d_call: .
v_call: TRBV6-1
j_call: TRBJ2-5
cdr3_aa: CASRKDLQVETQYF
cdr3_nt: TGTGCCAGCAGGAAAGACCTTCAAGTAGAGACCCAGTACTTC

clone_size: .
d_call: .
v_call: TRBV12-3/TRBV12-4
j_call: TRBJ2-5
cdr3_aa: CASTKIREETQYF
cdr3_nt: TGTGCCAGCACCAAAATCAGGGAAGAGACCCAGTACTTC

clone_size: few
d_call: TRBD2
v_call: TRBV4-2
j_call: TRBJ2-7
cdr3_aa: CASSQNRLAGPTYEQYF
cdr3_nt: TGTGCCAGCAGCCAAAACCGACTAGCGGGACCAACCTACGAGCAGTACTTC

clone_size: few
d_call: .
v_call: TRBV7-6
j_call: TRBJ2-3
cdr3_aa: CASSLVGESQAQYF
cdr3_nt: TGTGCCAGCAGCTTAGTGGGGGAGTCCCAAGCGCAGTATTTT

clone_size: .
d_call: .
v_call: TRBV6-4
j_call: TRBJ2-2
cdr3_aa: CASSDGRYTGERFF
cdr3_nt: TGTGCCAGCAGTGACGGGCGGTACACCGGGGAGCGGTTTTTT

clone_size: few
d_call: .
v_call: TRBV7-2
j_call: TRBJ2-4
cdr3_aa: CASSLSVLAKNIQYF
cdr3_nt: TGTGCCAGCAGCTTATCCGTTTTAGCCAAAAACATTCAGTACTTC

clone_size: .
d_call: .
v_call: TRBV7-9
j_call: TRBJ2-4
cdr3_aa: CASSSYENYERYF
cdr3_nt: TGTGCCAGCAGCTCGTATGAAAACTACGAGCGGTACTTC

clone_size: .
d_call: .
v_call: TRBV9
j_call: TRBJ2-7
cdr3_aa: CASSVGSETAYEQYF
cdr3_nt: TGTGCCAGCAGCGTAGGCTCAGAGACGGCCTACGAGCAGTACTTC

clone_size: .
d_call: TRBD1
v_call: TRBV15
j_call: TRBJ2-7
cdr3_aa: CVTSRGQGPEQYF
cdr3_nt: TGTGTCACCAGCAGAGGACAGGGCCCCGAGCAGTACTTC

clone_size: .
d_call: .
v_call: TRBV30
j_call: TRBJ1-1
cdr3_aa: CAWDRRSEAFF
cdr3_nt: TGTGCCTGGGACAGGAGGTCTGAAGCTTTCTTT

clone_size: .
d_call: .
v_call: TRBV3-1
j_call: TRBJ1-2
cdr3_aa: CASSHRAGSNYGYTF
cdr3_nt: TGTGCCAGCAGCCACCGGGCAGGATCTAACTATGGCTACACCTTC

clone_size: .
d_call: .
v_call: TRBV7-9
j_call: TRBJ2-2
cdr3_aa: CASSLGSRGTGELFF
cdr3_nt: TGTGCCAGCAGCTTAGGCAGCCGGGGCACCGGGGAGCTGTTTTTT

clone_size: .
d_call: .
v_call: TRBV20-1
j_call: TRBJ2-5
cdr3_aa: CSASNRVLGTQYF
cdr3_nt: TGCAGTGCTAGTAACAGGGTCCTTGGGACCCAGTACTTC

clone_size: .
d_call: TRBD2
v_call: TRBV11-2
j_call: TRBJ2-1
cdr3_aa: CASSSIVLAGVPYNEQFF
cdr3_nt: TGTGCCAGCAGCTCAATTGTTCTAGCGGGGGTACCCTACAATGAGCAGTTCTTC

clone_size: .
d_call: TRBD1
v_call: TRBV5-1
j_call: TRBJ1-6
cdr3_aa: CASSSPGQGSPLHF
cdr3_nt: TGCGCCAGCAGCTCGCCGGGACAGGGTTCACCCCTCCACTTT

clone_size: few
d_call: .
v_call: TRBV27
j_call: TRBJ2-3
cdr3_aa: CASSPLVPGTDTQYF
cdr3_nt: TGTGCCAGCAGTCCCCTAGTCCCGGGCACAGATACGCAGTATTTT

clone_size: .
d_call: .
v_call: TRBV5-1
j_call: TRBJ2-7
cdr3_aa: CASSYQASESCEQYF
cdr3_nt: TGCGCCAGCAGCTACCAGGCTAGCGAGTCCTGCGAGCAGTACTTC

clone_size: few
d_call: .
v_call: TRBV5-1
j_call: TRBJ1-1
cdr3_aa: CASSLGRELSAEAFF
cdr3_nt: TGCGCCAGCAGCTTGGGGCGGGAACTGAGCGCTGAAGCTTTCTTT

clone_size: .
d_call: .
v_call: TRBV3-1
j_call: TRBJ2-5
cdr3_aa: CASSQEGPWQLAETQYF
cdr3_nt: TGTGCCAGCAGCCAAGAGGGGCCTTGGCAACTCGCGGAGACCCAGTACTTC

clone_size: .
d_call: .
v_call: TRBV10-3
j_call: TRBJ2-3
cdr3_aa: CAISEGKTDTQYF
cdr3_nt: TGTGCCATCAGTGAGGGAAAAACAGATACGCAGTATTTT

clone_size: few
d_call: .
v_call: TRBV12-3/TRBV12-4
j_call: TRBJ1-6
cdr3_aa: CASSPNAPNSPLHF
cdr3_nt: TGTGCCAGCAGTCCCAATGCCCCCAATTCACCCCTCCACTTT

clone_size: few
d_call: TRBD2
v_call: TRBV7-2
j_call: TRBJ2-5
cdr3_aa: CASSLPLLAGGREQYF
cdr3_nt: TGTGCCAGCAGCTTACCCCTACTAGCGGGGGGCCGGGAGCAGTACTTC

clone_size: .
d_call: .
v_call: TRBV5-1
j_call: TRBJ1-5
cdr3_aa: CASSLGHRDHQPQHF
cdr3_nt: TGCGCCAGCAGCTTAGGACATAGGGATCATCAGCCCCAGCATTTT

clone_size: few
d_call: TRBD1
v_call: TRBV12-3/TRBV12-4
j_call: TRBJ1-5
cdr3_aa: CASSLNADRDNQPQHF
cdr3_nt: TGTGCCAGCAGTCTGAACGCGGACAGGGATAATCAGCCCCAGCATTTT

clone_size: .
d_call: .
v_call: TRBV30
j_call: TRBJ1-1
cdr3_aa: CAHGRASEAFF
cdr3_nt: TGTGCCCACGGACGCGCCTCTGAAGCTTTCTTT

clone_size: .
d_call: TRBD2
v_call: TRBV29-1
j_call: TRBJ2-1
cdr3_aa: CSGAPGGNEQFF
cdr3_nt: TGCAGCGGGGCCCCGGGAGGGAATGAGCAGTTCTTC

clone_size: .
d_call: TRBD2
v_call: TRBV7-9
j_call: TRBJ2-3
cdr3_aa: CASSRRASGSTDTQYF
cdr3_nt: TGTGCCAGCAGCCGCCGGGCTAGCGGGAGCACAGATACGCAGTATTTT

clone_size: .
d_call: .
v_call: TRBV6-5
j_call: TRBJ2-5
cdr3_aa: CASSYLGGRRETQYF
cdr3_nt: TGTGCCAGCAGTTATCTTGGGGGGCGCAGAGAGACCCAGTACTTC